This T cell receptor (beta chain) came from a study of control samples from healthy donors and cancer patients. Germline V gives CDR1 MNHNY, CDR2 SVGAGI (reference sequence). This CDR3 spans 15 amino acids. The ends lost 2 bases at V and 5 bases at J; junction bases unmatched: 5. TCRdb's table, derived via immunoSEQ multiplex PCR, lists solely in-frame clones and lacks some. Among 78,000 or so clones listed, roughly 84% were seen once. This chain connects TRBV6-6 to TRBJ2-5; 10 bases match TRBD1. The sequence derives from a man aged 50 to 59 in good health. Input material: blood. The CDR3 here is CASSYPTGGWETQYF. The CDR3 coding sequence is TGTGCCAGCAGTTACCCGACAGGGGGCTGGGAGACCCAGTACTTC.